This TCR beta chain was observed in a study of shared clonotypes between healthy human individuals. This CDR3 has 14 residues. The trim removed 5 bases at V and 2 bases at J, leaving 4 bases unmatched. Germline V gene lookup returns CDR1 LNHDA and CDR2 SQIVND (reference sequence). TCRdb's table, derived via immunoSEQ multiplex PCR, lists solely in-frame clones and lacks some. The repertoire holds 300,000 to 400,000 clones, with around 90% as singletons. The receptor comes from a man between 18 and 29 years old in good health. The sample was memory CD8+ T cells sorted from blood. Subset here: CD45RO+ cells pooled with CCR7-negative TemRA cells. This rearrangement joins TRBV19 to TRBJ2-7; 9 bases align to TRBD1. CDR3 protein: CASSSRTGAYEQYF. The CDR3 DNA is TGTGCCAGTAGTTCAAGGACAGGGGCCTACGAGCAGTACTTC.